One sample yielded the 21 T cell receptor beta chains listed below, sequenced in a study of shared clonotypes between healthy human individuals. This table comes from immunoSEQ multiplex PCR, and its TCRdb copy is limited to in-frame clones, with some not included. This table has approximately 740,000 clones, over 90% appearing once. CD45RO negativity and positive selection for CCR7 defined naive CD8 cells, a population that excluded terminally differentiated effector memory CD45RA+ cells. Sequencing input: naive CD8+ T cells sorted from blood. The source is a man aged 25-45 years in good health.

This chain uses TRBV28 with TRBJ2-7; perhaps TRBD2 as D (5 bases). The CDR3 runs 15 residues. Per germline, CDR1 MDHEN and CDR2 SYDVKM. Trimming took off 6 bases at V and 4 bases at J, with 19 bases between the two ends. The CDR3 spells CASRLGSFTPYEQYF. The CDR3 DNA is TGTGCCAGCAGACTAGGAAGTTTCACACCTTACGAGCAGTACTTC. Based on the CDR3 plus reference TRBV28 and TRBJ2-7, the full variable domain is DVKVTQSSRYLVKRTGEKVFLECVQDMDHENMFWYRQDPGLGLRLIYFSYDVKMKEKGDIPEGYSVSREKKERFSLILESASTNQTSMYLCASRLGSFTPYEQYFGPGTRLTVT.

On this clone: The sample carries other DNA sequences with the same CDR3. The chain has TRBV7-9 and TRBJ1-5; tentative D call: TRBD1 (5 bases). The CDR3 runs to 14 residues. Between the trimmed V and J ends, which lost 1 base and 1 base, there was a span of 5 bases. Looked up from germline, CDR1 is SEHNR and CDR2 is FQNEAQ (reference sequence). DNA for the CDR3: TGTGCCAGCAGCTTAGGACAGAGCAATCAGCCCCAGCATTTT. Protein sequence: CASSLGQSNQPQHF. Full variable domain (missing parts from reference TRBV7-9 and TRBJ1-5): DTGVSQNPRHKITKRGQNVTFRCDPISEHNRLYWYRQTLGQGPEFLTYFQNEAQLEKSRLLSDRFSAERPKGSFSTLEIQRTEQGDSAMYLCASSLGQSNQPQHFGDGTRLSIL.

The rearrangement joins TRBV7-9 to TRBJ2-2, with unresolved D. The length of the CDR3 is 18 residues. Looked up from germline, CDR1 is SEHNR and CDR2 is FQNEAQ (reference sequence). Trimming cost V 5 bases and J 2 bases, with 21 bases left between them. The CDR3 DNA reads TGTGCCAGCAGCCATAATTATGCGGCTAAAGAAAACACCGGGGAGCTGTTTTTT. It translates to CASSHNYAAKENTGELFF.

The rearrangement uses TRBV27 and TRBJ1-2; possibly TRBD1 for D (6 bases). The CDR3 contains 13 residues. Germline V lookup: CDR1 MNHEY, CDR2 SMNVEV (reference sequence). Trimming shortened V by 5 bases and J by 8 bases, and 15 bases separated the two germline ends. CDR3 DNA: TGTGCCAGCAGTCAAGGACAGTATCGGGGCTACACCTTC. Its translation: CASSQGQYRGYTF.

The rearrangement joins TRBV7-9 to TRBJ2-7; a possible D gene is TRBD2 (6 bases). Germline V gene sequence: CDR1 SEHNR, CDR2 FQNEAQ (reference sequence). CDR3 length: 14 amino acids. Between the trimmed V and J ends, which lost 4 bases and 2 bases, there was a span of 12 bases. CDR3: CASSSSSAAYEQYF. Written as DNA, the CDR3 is TGTGCCAGCAGCTCCTCTAGCGCAGCCTACGAGCAGTACTTC.

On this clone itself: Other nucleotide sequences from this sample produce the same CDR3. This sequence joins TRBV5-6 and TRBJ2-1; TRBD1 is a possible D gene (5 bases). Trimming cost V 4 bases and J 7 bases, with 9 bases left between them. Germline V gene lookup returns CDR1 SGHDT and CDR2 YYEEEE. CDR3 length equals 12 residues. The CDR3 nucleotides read TGTGCCAGCAGCGTTCAGGGTAATGAGCAGTTCTTC. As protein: CASSVQGNEQFF.

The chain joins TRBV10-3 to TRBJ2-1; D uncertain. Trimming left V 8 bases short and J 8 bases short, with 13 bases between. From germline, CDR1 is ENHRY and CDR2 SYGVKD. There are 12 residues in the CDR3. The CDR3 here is CAIGAEWDEQFF. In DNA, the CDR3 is TGTGCCATCGGTGCGGAGTGGGATGAGCAGTTCTTC.

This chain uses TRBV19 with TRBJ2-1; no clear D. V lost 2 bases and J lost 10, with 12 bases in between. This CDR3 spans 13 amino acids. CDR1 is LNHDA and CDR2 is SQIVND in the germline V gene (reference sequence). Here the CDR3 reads CASSIISSHEQFF. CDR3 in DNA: TGTGCCAGTAGTATAATAAGCAGTCACGAGCAGTTCTTC.

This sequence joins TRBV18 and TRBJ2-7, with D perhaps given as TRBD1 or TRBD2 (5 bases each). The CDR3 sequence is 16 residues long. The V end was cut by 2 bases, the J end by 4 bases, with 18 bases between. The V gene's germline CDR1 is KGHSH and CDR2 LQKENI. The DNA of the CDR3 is TGTGCCAGCTCACCAGACGTGGGGGAGAGTCAATACGAGCAGTACTTC. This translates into CASSPDVGESQYEQYF.

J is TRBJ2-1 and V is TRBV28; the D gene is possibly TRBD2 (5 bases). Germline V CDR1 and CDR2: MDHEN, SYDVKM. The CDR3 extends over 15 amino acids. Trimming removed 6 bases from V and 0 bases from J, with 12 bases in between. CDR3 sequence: CASRYGVFSYNEQFF. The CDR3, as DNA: TGTGCCAGCAGGTACGGGGTGTTCTCCTACAATGAGCAGTTCTTC.

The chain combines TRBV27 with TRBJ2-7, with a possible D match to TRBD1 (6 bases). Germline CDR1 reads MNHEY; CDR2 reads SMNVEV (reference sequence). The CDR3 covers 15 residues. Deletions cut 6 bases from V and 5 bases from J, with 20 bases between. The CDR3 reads CASSYLRTVFDEQYF. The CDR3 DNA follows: TGTGCCAGCAGCTACCTAAGGACAGTCTTCGACGAGCAGTACTTC.

CDR3 in DNA: TGTGCCAGTAAAAGGGGGCAAATTGCAACTAATGAAAAACTGTTTTTT. Translation: CASKRGQIATNEKLFF. The J gene is TRBJ1-4, the V gene TRBV11-2; 7 nucleotides align to TRBD1. J gave up 0 bases and V 9 bases, and 10 bases lay outside the gene matches. This CDR3 contains 16 residues. Germline loops: CDR1 SGHAT, CDR2 FQNNGV.

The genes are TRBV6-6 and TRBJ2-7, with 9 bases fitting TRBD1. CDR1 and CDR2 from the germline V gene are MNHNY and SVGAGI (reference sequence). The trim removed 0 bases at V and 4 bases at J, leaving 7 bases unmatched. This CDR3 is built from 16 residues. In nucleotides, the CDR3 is TGTGCCAGCAGTTACTCGCCTGAGACAGGGGGTTACGAGCAGTACTTC. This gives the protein CASSYSPETGGYEQYF.

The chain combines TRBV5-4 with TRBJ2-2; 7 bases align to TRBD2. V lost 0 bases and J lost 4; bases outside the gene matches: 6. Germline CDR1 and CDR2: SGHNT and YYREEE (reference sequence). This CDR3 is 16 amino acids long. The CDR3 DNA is TGTGCCAGCAGCTTGGATGCGGGAGCTGGCACCGGGGAGCTGTTTTTT. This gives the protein CASSLDAGAGTGELFF.

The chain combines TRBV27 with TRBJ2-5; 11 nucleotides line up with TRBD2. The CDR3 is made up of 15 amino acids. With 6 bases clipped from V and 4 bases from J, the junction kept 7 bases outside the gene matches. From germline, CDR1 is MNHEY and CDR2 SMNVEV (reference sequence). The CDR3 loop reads CASSQTSGGIETQYF. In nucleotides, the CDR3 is TGTGCCAGCAGCCAAACTAGCGGGGGAATAGAGACCCAGTACTTC.

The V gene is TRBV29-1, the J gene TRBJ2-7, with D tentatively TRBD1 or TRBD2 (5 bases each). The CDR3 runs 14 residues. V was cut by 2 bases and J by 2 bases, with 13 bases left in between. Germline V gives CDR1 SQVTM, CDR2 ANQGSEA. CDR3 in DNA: TGCAGCGTTGAATCCCGGGACGGAACCTACGAGCAGTACTTC. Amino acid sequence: CSVESRDGTYEQYF.

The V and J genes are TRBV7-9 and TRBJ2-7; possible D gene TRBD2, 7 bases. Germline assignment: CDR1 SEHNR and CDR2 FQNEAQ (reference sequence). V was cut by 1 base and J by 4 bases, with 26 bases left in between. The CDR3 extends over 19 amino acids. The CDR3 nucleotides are TGTGCCAGCAGCTTAGAGGGCAGGGGTCCGCGCGGGAGTCGGTACGAGCAGTACTTC. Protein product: CASSLEGRGPRGSRYEQYF.

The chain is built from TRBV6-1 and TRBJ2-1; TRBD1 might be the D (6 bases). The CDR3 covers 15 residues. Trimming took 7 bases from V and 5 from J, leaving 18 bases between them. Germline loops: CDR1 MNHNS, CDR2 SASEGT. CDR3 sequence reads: CASMGAGGLNNEQFF. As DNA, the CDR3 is TGTGCCAGCATGGGGGCTGGAGGTCTAAACAATGAGCAGTTCTTC.

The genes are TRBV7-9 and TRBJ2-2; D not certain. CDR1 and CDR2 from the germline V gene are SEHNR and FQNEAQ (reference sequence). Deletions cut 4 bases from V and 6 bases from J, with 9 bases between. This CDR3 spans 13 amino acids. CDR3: CASSSPTAGELFF. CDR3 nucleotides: TGTGCCAGCAGCTCCCCGACGGCCGGGGAGCTGTTTTTT.

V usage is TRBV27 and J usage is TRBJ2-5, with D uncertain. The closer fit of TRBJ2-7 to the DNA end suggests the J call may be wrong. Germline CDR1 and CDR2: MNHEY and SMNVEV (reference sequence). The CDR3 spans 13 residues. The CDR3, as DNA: TGTGCCAGCAGTTCGATCTCCGGCTACGAGCAGTACTTC. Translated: CASSSISGYEQYF.

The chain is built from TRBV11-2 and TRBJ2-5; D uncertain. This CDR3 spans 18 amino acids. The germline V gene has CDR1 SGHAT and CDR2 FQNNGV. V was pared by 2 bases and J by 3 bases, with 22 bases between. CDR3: CASSLFSLGRTFEETQYF. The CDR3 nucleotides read TGTGCCAGCAGCTTATTTAGCTTAGGCCGTACGTTCGAAGAGACCCAGTACTTC.